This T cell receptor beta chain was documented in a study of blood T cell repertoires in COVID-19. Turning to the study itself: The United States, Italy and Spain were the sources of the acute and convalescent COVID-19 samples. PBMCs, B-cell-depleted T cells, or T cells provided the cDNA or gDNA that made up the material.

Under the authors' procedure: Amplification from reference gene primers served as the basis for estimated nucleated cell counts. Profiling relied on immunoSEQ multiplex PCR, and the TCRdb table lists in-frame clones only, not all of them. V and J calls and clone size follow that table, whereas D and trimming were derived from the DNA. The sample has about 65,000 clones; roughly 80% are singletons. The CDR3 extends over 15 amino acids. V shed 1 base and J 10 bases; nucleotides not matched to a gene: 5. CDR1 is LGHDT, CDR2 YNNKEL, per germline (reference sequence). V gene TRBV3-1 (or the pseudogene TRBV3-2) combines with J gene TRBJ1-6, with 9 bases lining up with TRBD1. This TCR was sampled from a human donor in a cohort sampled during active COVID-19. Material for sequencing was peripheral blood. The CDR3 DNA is TGTGCCAGCAGCCAAGCCGGGACAGGGAACTCACCCCTCCACTTT. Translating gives CASSQAGTGNSPLHF.